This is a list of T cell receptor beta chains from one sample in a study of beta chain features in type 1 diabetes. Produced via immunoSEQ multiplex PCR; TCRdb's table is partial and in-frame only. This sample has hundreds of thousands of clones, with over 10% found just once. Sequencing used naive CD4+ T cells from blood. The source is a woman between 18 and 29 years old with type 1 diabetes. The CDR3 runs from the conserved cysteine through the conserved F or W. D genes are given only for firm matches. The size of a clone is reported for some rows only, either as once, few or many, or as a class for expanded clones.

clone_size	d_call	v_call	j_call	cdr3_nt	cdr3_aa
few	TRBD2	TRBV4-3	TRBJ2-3	TGCGCCAGCAGCCAAGATCGGGGACTAGCGGGGGTCAGCACAGATACGCAGTATTTT	CASSQDRGLAGVSTDTQYF
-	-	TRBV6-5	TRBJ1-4	TGTGCCAGCAGTTGGCTCAACGGGGAGGGAAAACTGTTTTTT	CASSWLNGEGKLFF
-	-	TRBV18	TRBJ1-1	TGTGCCAGCTCACTATCATTACAGGGGAACACTGAAGCTTTCTTT	CASSLSLQGNTEAFF
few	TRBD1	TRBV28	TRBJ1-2	TGTGCCACAAGACAGGGGCAAGGCTACACCTTC	CATRQGQGYTF
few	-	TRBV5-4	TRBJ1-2	TGTGCCAGCAGCTTGGATGGGCAGGGTGGAGGCTACACCTTC	CASSLDGQGGGYTF
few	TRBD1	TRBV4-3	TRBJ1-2	TGCGCCAGCAGCATCTATCCACAGGGGGTCGACTATGGCTACACCTTC	CASSIYPQGVDYGYTF
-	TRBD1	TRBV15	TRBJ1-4	TGTGCCACCAGCAGAGATCGAGACAGGGGCGGTGAAAAACTGTTTTTT	CATSRDRDRGGEKLFF
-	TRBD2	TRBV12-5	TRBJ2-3	TGTGCTAGTGGTTCGTGGACTAGCGGGGGGACAGATACGCAGTATTTT	CASGSWTSGGTDTQYF
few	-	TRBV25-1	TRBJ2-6	TGTGCCAGCAGTTACTCTGGGGCCAACGTCCTGACTTTC	CASSYSGANVLTF
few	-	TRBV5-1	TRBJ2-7	TGCGCCAGCAGCTCCCGGACTACTTCCTACGAGCAGTACTTC	CASSSRTTSYEQYF
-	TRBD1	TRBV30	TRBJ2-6	TGTGCCTGGAGACAGACACCGGGACAGGGATTAGCTGGGGCCAACGTCCTGACTTTC	CAWRQTPGQGLAGANVLTF
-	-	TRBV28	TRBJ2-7	TGTGCCAGCAGTTTACCAGCGACAGCCGGAAGCTACGAGCAGTACTTC	CASSLPATAGSYEQYF
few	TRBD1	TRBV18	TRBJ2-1	TGTGCCAGCTCACCGTCGGGACAGGGGTACAATGAGCAGTTCTTC	CASSPSGQGYNEQFF
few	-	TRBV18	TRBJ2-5	TGTGCCAGCTCATCCTTCCAACCGGGTCAAGGAGAGACCCAGTACTTC	CASSSFQPGQGETQYF
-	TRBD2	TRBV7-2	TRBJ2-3	TGTGCCAGCAGCTTAGTGGCTAGCGGGGGGGCCGGGAATACGCAGTATTTT	CASSLVASGGAGNTQYF
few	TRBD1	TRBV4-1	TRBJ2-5	TGCGCCAGCAGCCAAGGGACAGGTCCGGAGACCCAGTACTTC	CASSQGTGPETQYF
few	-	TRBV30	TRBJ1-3	TGTGCCTGGAGTCCTGCGGACACCATATATTTT	CAWSPADTIYF
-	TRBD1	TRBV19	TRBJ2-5	TGTGCCAGCAACCCCGGGACAGGGTACCAAGAGACCCAGTACTTC	CASNPGTGYQETQYF
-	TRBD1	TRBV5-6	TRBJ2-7	TGTGCCAGCAGCCCCACGACAGGGATCACCTACGAGCAGTACTTC	CASSPTTGITYEQYF
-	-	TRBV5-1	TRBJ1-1	TGCGCCAGCAGCCCAAGTAACAGTGACACTGAAGCTTTCTTT	CASSPSNSDTEAFF
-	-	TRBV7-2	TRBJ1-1	TGTGCCAGCAGCTCGGACAGGAACACTGAAGCTTTCTTT	CASSSDRNTEAFF
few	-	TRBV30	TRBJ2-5	TGTGCCTGGAGTGTACACAGATATCAAGAGACCCAGTACTTC	CAWSVHRYQETQYF
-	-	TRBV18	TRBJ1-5	TGTGCCAGCTCACCGGCGGGGGATCAGCCCCAGCATTTT	CASSPAGDQPQHF
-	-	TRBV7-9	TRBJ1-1	TGTGCCAGCAGCACCGGACAGAGCACTGAAGCTTTCTTT	CASSTGQSTEAFF
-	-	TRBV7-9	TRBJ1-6	TGTGCCAGTGAGACGGAAGATTCAGGCTCCTATAATTCACCCCTCCACTTT	CASETEDSGSYNSPLHF
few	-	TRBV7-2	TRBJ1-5	TGTGCCAGCAGCTTAATGGGGGGTAGCAATCAGCCCCAGCATTTT	CASSLMGGSNQPQHF
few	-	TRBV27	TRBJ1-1	TGTGCCAGCAGTTCCCCAGGGCTGAACACTGAAGCTTTCTTT	CASSSPGLNTEAFF
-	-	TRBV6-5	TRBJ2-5	TGTGCCAGCAGGGCTGGGCGAGAGACCCAGTACTTC	CASRAGRETQYF
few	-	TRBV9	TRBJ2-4	TGTGCCAGCAGCGTAGCGGCAGACATAGCCAAAAACATTCAGTACTTC	CASSVAADIAKNIQYF
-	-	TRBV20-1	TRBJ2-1	TGCAGCACTCCCACTTACAATGAGCAGTTCTTC	CSTPTYNEQFF
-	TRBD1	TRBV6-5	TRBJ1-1	TGTGCCAGCAGTCTGACAGGGTCGGGGACTGAAGCTTTCTTT	CASSLTGSGTEAFF